The present T cell receptor beta chain was sequenced within a study of blood T cell repertoires in COVID-19. Background on the study: Acute and convalescent COVID-19 specimens originated in the United States, Italy and Spain.

The CDR3 runs to 16 residues. With V trimmed by 2 bases and J by 4 bases, 5 bases remained unmatched. CDR1 is ENHRY, CDR2 SYGVKD, per germline. Clones were read by immunoSEQ multiplex PCR, and TCRdb kept only the in-frame ones, dropping some. The top ten clones hold around a fifth of a sample with roughly 190,000 clones, around 90% of them seen once. Sequences were obtained from peripheral blood. The chain is built from TRBV10-3 and TRBJ1-2; 12 bases match TRBD1. This sequence was found in a man aged 55 to 70 with active or convalescent COVID-19. CDR3 in DNA: TGTGCCATCAGTGAGGGGACAGGGGGCGCGGGCTATGGCTACACCTTC. As protein: CAISEGTGGAGYGYTF.